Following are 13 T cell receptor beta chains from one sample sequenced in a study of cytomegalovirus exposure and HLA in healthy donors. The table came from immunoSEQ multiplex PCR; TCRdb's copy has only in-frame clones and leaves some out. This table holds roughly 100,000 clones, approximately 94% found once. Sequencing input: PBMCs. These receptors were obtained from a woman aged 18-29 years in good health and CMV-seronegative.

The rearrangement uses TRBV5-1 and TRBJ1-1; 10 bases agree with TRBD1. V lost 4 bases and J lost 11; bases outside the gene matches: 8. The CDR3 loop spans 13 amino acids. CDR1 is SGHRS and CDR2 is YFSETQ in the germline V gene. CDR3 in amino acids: CASSRDRGSHAFF. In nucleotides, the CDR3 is TGCGCCAGCAGCCGGGACAGGGGAAGTCATGCTTTCTTT.

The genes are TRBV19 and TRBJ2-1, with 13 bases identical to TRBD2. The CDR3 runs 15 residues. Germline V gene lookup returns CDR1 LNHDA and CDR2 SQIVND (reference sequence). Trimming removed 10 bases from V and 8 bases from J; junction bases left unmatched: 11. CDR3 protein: CATSSLAGGLDEQFF. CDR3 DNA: TGTGCCACCTCGTCACTAGCGGGGGGGCTCGATGAGCAGTTCTTC. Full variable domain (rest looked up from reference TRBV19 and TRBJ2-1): DGGITQSPKYLFRKEGQNVTLSCEQNLNHDAMYWYRQDPGQGLRLIYYSQIVNDFQKGDIAEGYSVSREKKESFPLTVTSAQKNPTAFYLCATSSLAGGLDEQFFGPGTRLTVL.

The CDR3 nucleotides read TGTGCCAGCAGCGGAGTCGGGGAGCTGTTTTTT. Encoded protein: CASSGVGELFF. V is TRBV9 and J is TRBJ2-2; D is unresolved. This CDR3 contains 11 residues. V shed 3 bases and J shed 7 bases, with 4 bases lying between them. CDR1 SGDLS and CDR2 YYNGEE come from the germline V gene.

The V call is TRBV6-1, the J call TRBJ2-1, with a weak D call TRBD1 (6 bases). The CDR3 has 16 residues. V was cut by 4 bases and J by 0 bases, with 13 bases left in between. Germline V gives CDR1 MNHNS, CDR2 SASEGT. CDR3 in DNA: TGTGCCAGCAGTGCCCAAACAGGGAACTCCTACAATGAGCAGTTCTTC. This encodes CASSAQTGNSYNEQFF.

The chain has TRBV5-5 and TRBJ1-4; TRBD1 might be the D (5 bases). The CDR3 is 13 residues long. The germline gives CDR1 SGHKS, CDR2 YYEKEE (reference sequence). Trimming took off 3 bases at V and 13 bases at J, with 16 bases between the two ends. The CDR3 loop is CASSSGSGSGLFF. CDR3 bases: TGTGCCAGCAGCTCCGGGTCAGGGTCAGGACTGTTTTTT.

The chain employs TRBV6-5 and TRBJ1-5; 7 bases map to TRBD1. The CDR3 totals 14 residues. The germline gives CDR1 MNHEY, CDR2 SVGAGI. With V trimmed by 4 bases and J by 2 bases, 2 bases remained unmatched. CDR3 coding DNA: TGTGCCAGCAGTTTAAGGGGGCGCAATCAGCCCCAGCATTTT. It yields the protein CASSLRGRNQPQHF.

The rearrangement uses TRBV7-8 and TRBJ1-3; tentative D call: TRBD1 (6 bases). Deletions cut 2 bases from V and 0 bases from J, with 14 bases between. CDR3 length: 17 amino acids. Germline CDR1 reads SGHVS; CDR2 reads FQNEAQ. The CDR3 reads CASSLLYRDSSGNTIYF. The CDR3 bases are TGTGCCAGCAGCTTACTTTACAGGGATAGCTCTGGAAACACCATATATTTT.

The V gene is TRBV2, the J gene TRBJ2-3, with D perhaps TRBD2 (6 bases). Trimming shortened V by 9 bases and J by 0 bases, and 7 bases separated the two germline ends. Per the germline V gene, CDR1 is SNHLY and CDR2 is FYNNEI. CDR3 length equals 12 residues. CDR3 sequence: CASGGSTDTQYF. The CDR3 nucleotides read TGTGCCAGTGGGGGGAGCACAGATACGCAGTATTTT.

The CDR3 here is CASRVTGGGDGYTF. In nucleotides, the CDR3 is TGTGCCAGCAGAGTGACAGGGGGCGGAGATGGCTACACCTTC. V gene TRBV27 combines with J gene TRBJ1-2; 10 positions match TRBD1. V trimming: 6 bases; J trimming: 6 bases; junction bases outside the gene matches: 7. The V gene's germline CDR1 is MNHEY and CDR2 SMNVEV (reference sequence). This CDR3 is built from 14 residues.

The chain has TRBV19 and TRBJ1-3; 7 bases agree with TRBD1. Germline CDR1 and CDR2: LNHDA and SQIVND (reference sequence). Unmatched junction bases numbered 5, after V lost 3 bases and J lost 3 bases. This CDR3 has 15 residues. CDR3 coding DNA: TGTGCCAGTAGTATTTCGACAGGGAGTGGAAACACCATATATTTT. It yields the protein CASSISTGSGNTIYF. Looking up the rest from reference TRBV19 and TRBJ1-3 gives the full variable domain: DGGITQSPKYLFRKEGQNVTLSCEQNLNHDAMYWYRQDPGQGLRLIYYSQIVNDFQKGDIAEGYSVSREKKESFPLTVTSAQKNPTAFYLCASSISTGSGNTIYFGEGSWLTVV.

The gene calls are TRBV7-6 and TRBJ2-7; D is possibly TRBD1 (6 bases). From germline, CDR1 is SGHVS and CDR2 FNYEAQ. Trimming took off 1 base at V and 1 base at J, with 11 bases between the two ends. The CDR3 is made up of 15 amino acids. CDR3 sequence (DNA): TGTGCCAGCAGCTTAGAGGTAGGGGGATCCTACGAGCAGTACTTC. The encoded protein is CASSLEVGGSYEQYF.

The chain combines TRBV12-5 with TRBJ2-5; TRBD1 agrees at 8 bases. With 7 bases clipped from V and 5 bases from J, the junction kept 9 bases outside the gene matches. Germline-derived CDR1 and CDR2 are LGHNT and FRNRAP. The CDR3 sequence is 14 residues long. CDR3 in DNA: TGTGCTAGTGTTCAGGGGGCCGAGGGTGAGACCCAGTACTTC. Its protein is CASVQGAEGETQYF.

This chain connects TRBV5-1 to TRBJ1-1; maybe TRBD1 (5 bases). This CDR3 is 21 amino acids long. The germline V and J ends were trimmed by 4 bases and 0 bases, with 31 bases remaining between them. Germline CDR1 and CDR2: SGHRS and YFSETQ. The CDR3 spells CASSIGRSLTARANMNTEAFF. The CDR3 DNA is TGCGCCAGCAGCATTGGCCGTTCTTTGACAGCCAGGGCTAATATGAACACTGAAGCTTTCTTT.